The 27 T cell receptor beta chains presented below share a single source sample, sequenced in a study of blood T cell repertoires in COVID-19. Sequenced by immunoSEQ multiplex PCR; TCRdb stores in-frame clones only, minus some. The sample yields around 200,000 clones, 80% to 90% seen once. The sample was peripheral blood. These receptor sequences come from a man aged 35-49 years with acute or convalescent COVID-19.

The genes are TRBV9 and TRBJ2-5; D is uncertain. Germline assignment: CDR1 SGDLS and CDR2 YYNGEE. The V and J ends lost 3 bases and 5 bases respectively, with 17 bases between them. The CDR3 extends over 15 amino acids. This chain's CDR3 is CASSAQSRVRETQYF. The CDR3 nucleotides are TGTGCCAGCAGCGCGCAGAGCCGGGTACGGGAGACCCAGTACTTC.

The chain links TRBV4-1 to TRBJ2-3; 8 nucleotides match TRBD1. The V gene end was trimmed by 3 bases and the J gene end by 6 bases; junction bases not matched to a gene: 8. Germline V gene data show CDR1 as MGHRA and CDR2 as YSYEKL. The CDR3 has 15 amino acids. For the CDR3, the DNA is TGCGCCAGCAGCCACCAGACAGGACAGGGCGATACGCAGTATTTT. Translated, it gives CASSHQTGQGDTQYF.

This clone was seen a single time. The chain uses TRBV10-3 and TRBJ2-3; D gene ambiguous. CDR3 length equals 12 residues. V was cut by 10 bases and J by 6 bases, with 14 bases left in between. Germline CDR1 ENHRY, CDR2 SYGVKD. The CDR3 loop is CATADKADTQYF. The CDR3 DNA sequence: TGTGCCACCGCCGACAAGGCGGATACGCAGTATTTT.

The chain couples TRBV2 to TRBJ1-2; D may be TRBD1 (5 bases). Trimming took 6 bases from V and 4 from J, leaving 18 bases between them. Germline CDR1 SNHLY, CDR2 FYNNEI. The CDR3 loop spans 15 amino acids. The CDR3 sequence: CASRTGPPTAYGYTF. For the CDR3, the DNA is TGTGCCAGCAGGACTGGGCCCCCGACAGCCTATGGCTACACCTTC.

The chain combines TRBV9 with TRBJ2-5, with D possibly being TRBD2 (6 bases). CDR3 length equals 16 residues. V lost 0 bases and J 2 bases, leaving 14 bases between the germline ends. Germline V CDR1 and CDR2: SGDLS, YYNGEE. This CDR3 reads CASSVGVAGTQETQYF. CDR3 coding DNA: TGTGCCAGCAGCGTAGGGGTAGCTGGGACTCAAGAGACCCAGTACTTC.

The chain joins TRBV19 to TRBJ1-6, with 8 bases aligning to TRBD1. The length of the CDR3 is 16 residues. Germline-derived CDR1 and CDR2 are LNHDA and SQIVND (reference sequence). The J segment lost 5 bases and the V segment lost 3 bases, leaving 6 bases of the junction unmatched. CDR3 nucleotides: TGTGCCAGTAGTATTCAGGGGGCGCTGGATAATTCACCCCTCCACTTT. The encoded protein is CASSIQGALDNSPLHF.

The chain uses TRBV18 and TRBJ2-5; D may be TRBD1 (8 bases). V gave up 3 bases and J gave up 5 bases, with 19 bases separating them. The CDR3 loop spans 16 amino acids. Germline values: CDR1 KGHSH, CDR2 LQKENI. The CDR3 sequence is CASSPRTGTTGETQYF. The DNA of the CDR3 is TGTGCCAGCTCACCGAGGACAGGGACTACAGGGGAGACCCAGTACTTC.

The chain recombines TRBV27 with TRBJ2-5, with TRBD2 identical over 8 bases. Germline values: CDR1 MNHEY, CDR2 SMNVEV (reference sequence). The CDR3 consists of 13 residues. V shed 6 bases, J shed 4 bases, and the junction held 4 bases outside the gene matches. CDR3 nucleotide sequence: TGTGCCAGCAGACCGGGACTAGGAGAGACCCAGTACTTC. It codes for CASRPGLGETQYF.

CDR3 nucleotide sequence: TGTGCCAGCAGCTCACCCAGGGCGAACACTGAAGCTTTCTTT. Translation: CASSSPRANTEAFF. This rearrangement joins TRBV7-2 to TRBJ1-1; the D gene is possibly TRBD1 (5 bases). Germline V gene lookup returns CDR1 SGHTA and CDR2 FQGNSA. This CDR3 is 14 amino acids long. V lost 4 bases and J lost 1, with 10 bases in between.

The J gene is TRBJ1-3, the V gene TRBV6-1; 7 bases align to TRBD1. CDR1 and CDR2 from the germline V gene are MNHNS and SASEGT. The V gene end was trimmed by 2 bases and the J gene end by 1 base; junction bases not matched to a gene: 8. The CDR3 extends over 17 amino acids. CDR3 region: CASSESPGTASGNTIYF. In nucleotides, the CDR3 is TGTGCCAGCAGTGAAAGCCCCGGGACAGCTTCTGGAAACACCATATATTTT.

The chain has TRBV6-4 and TRBJ2-1; 10 nucleotides match TRBD2. This CDR3 has 16 residues. In germline, CDR1 is MRHNA, CDR2 SNTAGT. V was clipped by 4 bases and J by 5 bases; unmatched bases: 8. The CDR3 coding sequence is TGTGCCAGCAGTGCGCTAGCGGGAGATACTAACAATGAGCAGTTCTTC. This encodes CASSALAGDTNNEQFF.

This clone showed up just once. The DNA is omitted, as the CDR3 cannot be located on it reliably, and the CDR3 follows TCRdb's listing. The chain uses TRBV21-1 and TRBJ2-6; the table's D gene call, TRBD1, was not cross checked with the DNA. TRBV21-1 is tagged as a pseudogene. The CDR3 spans 19 residues, counting both ends. Here the CDR3 reads CASSVGSGTDSSGANVLTF.

This chain links TRBV21-1 with TRBJ2-2; TRBD2 is taken as the D call from the table, unchecked against the DNA. TRBV21-1 is a pseudogene. There are 17 residues in the CDR3. This chain's CDR3 is CASWRGLAGAHTGELFF. CDR3 DNA sequence: TGTGCCAGCTGGAGGGGCCTAGCGGGGGCCCACACCGGGGAGCTGTTTTTT.

This clone appeared a few times. V usage is TRBV27 and J usage is TRBJ1-1; 10 bases line up with TRBD1. Trimming took 6 bases from V and 10 from J; bases not matched to a gene: 11. Germline loops: CDR1 MNHEY, CDR2 SMNVEV (reference sequence). This CDR3 is built from 14 residues. CDR3 in DNA: TGTGCCAGCAGGAATGCCGGGACAGGGGATAGAGCTTTCTTT. Amino acids: CASRNAGTGDRAFF.

The chain recombines TRBV11-2 with TRBJ2-7; tentative D call: TRBD2 (6 bases). Germline V gene sequence: CDR1 SGHAT, CDR2 FQNNGV. V shed 8 bases and J shed 3 bases, with 14 bases lying between them. This CDR3 comprises 13 residues. CDR3 in DNA: TGTGCCAGCCAGGGCGGGAAAGGCTACGAGCAGTACTTC. Residues: CASQGGKGYEQYF.

This clone was observed once. The rearrangement links TRBV5-4 to TRBJ1-1; tentatively, D is TRBD1 (5 bases). CDR1 is SGHNT, CDR2 YYREEE, per germline (reference sequence). The CDR3 covers 13 residues. V was cut by 4 bases and J by 5 bases, with 12 bases left in between. In DNA, the CDR3 is TGTGCCAGCAGCGTACCGGGGGGGACTGAAGCTTTCTTT. Translation gives CASSVPGGTEAFF.

This rearrangement joins TRBV11-3 to TRBJ2-7, with D tentatively TRBD1 (5 bases). The germline gives CDR1 SGHNT, CDR2 YENEEA. The CDR3 sequence is 13 residues long. The ends were cut back, 5 bases at V and 6 bases at J, with 14 bases in the middle. CDR3 amino acids: CASSQTRVGEQYF. In DNA, the CDR3 is TGTGCCAGCAGCCAGACCAGGGTTGGCGAGCAGTACTTC.

This chain joins TRBV7-9 and TRBJ2-3; tentative D call: TRBD2 (6 bases). Germline V lookup: CDR1 SEHNR, CDR2 FQNEAQ (reference sequence). The CDR3 is 13 amino acids. This chain's CDR3 is CGKLGGSTDTQYF. The DNA of the CDR3 is TGTGGGAAGTTGGGGGGAAGCACAGATACGCAGTATTTT.

The rearrangement uses TRBV10-2 and TRBJ2-7; 9 bases align to TRBD2. J gave up 2 bases and V 5 bases, and 4 bases lay outside the gene matches. This CDR3 comprises 14 residues. Germline CDR1 reads WSHSY; CDR2 reads SAAADI. The CDR3 region is CASSPGTSPYEQYF. DNA of the CDR3: TGCGCCAGCAGTCCCGGGACTAGCCCCTACGAGCAGTACTTC.

This clone has only a few counts. Since no conserved phenylalanine or tryptophan closes the CDR3, a read error is the likely cause. The DNA is left out, because the CDR3 cannot be placed on it with certainty; the CDR3 is given as TCRdb lists it. The chain joins TRBV28 to TRBJ2-7; the D call of TRBD1 is as the table states it, not checked on the DNA. CDR1 and CDR2 from the germline V gene are MDHEN and SYDVKM. From its first to its last residue, the CDR3 has 13 amino acids. CDR3 residues: CASSFSTGGRSRY.

The chain is built from TRBV11-2 and TRBJ2-5; TRBD2 agrees at 11 bases. This CDR3 is built from 15 residues. The V gene end was trimmed by 4 bases and the J gene end by 9 bases; junction bases not matched to a gene: 10. Germline loops: CDR1 SGHAT, CDR2 FQNNGV. CDR3 sequence (DNA): TGTGCCAGCAGCTCCCGGACTAGCGGGCTTAGGGCCCAGTACTTC. This encodes CASSSRTSGLRAQYF.

This clone was seen only once. The chain couples TRBV12-3 or TRBV12-4 to TRBJ2-4; D is uncertain. The CDR3 runs 13 residues. The V and J ends lost 4 bases and 7 bases respectively, with 11 bases between them. CDR3 coding DNA: TGTGCCAGCAGTTCAAACAGCAGGAACATTCAGTACTTC. Translation gives CASSSNSRNIQYF.

The chain has TRBV6-5 and TRBJ2-7; the match to TRBD1 covers 9 bases. V shed 0 bases, J shed 2 bases, and the junction held 5 bases outside the gene matches. Germline CDR1 and CDR2: MNHEY and SVGAGI. There are 16 residues in the CDR3. As DNA, the CDR3 is TGTGCCAGCAGTTACTCTAGGACAGGGGAACCCTACGAGCAGTACTTC. The encoded protein is CASSYSRTGEPYEQYF.

The V gene is TRBV10-3, the J gene TRBJ1-1; maybe TRBD1 (6 bases). CDR1 is ENHRY and CDR2 is SYGVKD in the germline V gene. V was shortened by 3 bases and J by 1 base, with 9 bases between the two germline ends. This CDR3 comprises 14 residues. Here the CDR3 DNA reads TGTGCCATCAGTGACCTAGGGGGGAACACTGAAGCTTTCTTT. It encodes CAISDLGGNTEAFF.

CDR3 nucleotides: TGTGCCGCCCGGACAGGAGGGCAGCCCCAGCATTTT. Encoded protein: CAARTGGQPQHF. The rearrangement uses TRBV10-3 and TRBJ1-5; 7 bases agree with TRBD1. The CDR3 consists of 12 residues. With V trimmed by 11 bases and J by 7 bases, 8 bases remained unmatched. Looked up from germline, CDR1 is ENHRY and CDR2 is SYGVKD.

The V gene is TRBV6-6, the J gene TRBJ1-2; 9 bases align to TRBD1. CDR1 and CDR2 (germline): MNHNY, SVGAGI (reference sequence). The V gene end was trimmed by 6 bases and the J gene end by 1 base; junction bases not matched to a gene: 6. The CDR3 runs 15 residues. The CDR3 bases are TGTGCCAGCAGCCCACAGGGGGCGGGTAACTATGGCTACACCTTC. It encodes CASSPQGAGNYGYTF.

The chain recombines TRBV3-1 (or the pseudogene TRBV3-2) with TRBJ2-4; possibly TRBD2 for D (6 bases). CDR1 and CDR2 from the germline V gene are LGHDT and YNNKEL (reference sequence). Trimming removed 0 bases at V and 7 bases at J, with 13 bases between. The CDR3 is 15 residues long. CDR3 loop: CASSQDEEGPNIQYF. The CDR3 nucleotides are TGTGCCAGCAGCCAAGATGAGGAGGGCCCCAACATTCAGTACTTC.